This TCR beta chain originates from a study of T cell responses to AZD1222 COVID-19 vaccine. Study summary: Doses given second, at about 4 or about 12 weeks, were pooled. Study results and limitations: Every sample of the repertoires postdated the peak T cell response. White British people made up most donors, females outnumbered males, and clonal diversity was possibly underestimated. Unmutated variant regions reportedly attract nearly half of all spike-specific TCRs.

Sequencing used immunoSEQ multiplex PCR; TCRdb keeps in-frame clones, though not all of them. Among 120,000 or so clones listed, 85% to 90% were seen once. To note about this clone: Antigen: not known.

Specimen: peripheral blood, collected on day 0 of AZD1222 vaccination. The source is an adult in good health.

The CDR3 sequence: CASSFRPGASGYTF. The CDR3 nucleotides read TGTGCCAGCAGTTTTAGGCCAGGAGCCTCCGGCTACACCTTC. The chain joins TRBV27 to TRBJ1-2; D uncertain. Germline loops: CDR1 MNHEY, CDR2 SMNVEV (reference sequence). CDR3 length: 14 amino acids. V lost 3 bases and J 8 bases, leaving 16 bases between the germline ends.